The clone carrying this TCR beta chain was counted ten times or more. The data stem from a study of T cells in Graves' hyperthyroidism and ophthalmopathy. The junction had 7 bases not matched to a gene; V was cut back by 6 bases and J by 3 bases. Germline CDR1 and CDR2: SNHLY and FYNNEI. The CDR3 runs 14 residues. RNA transcripts provided the source from which TCR beta CDR3 regions were amplified. Using the HTBI primer set, a first-round RT-PCR was run on the TCR CDR3. MiXCR, applied by TCRdb to the multiplex PCR reads, yields one record per CDR3 protein. The sample lists 100,000 to 140,000 distinct CDR3 sequences, approximately 16% occurring once.

This clonotype was sampled from a woman between 45 and 65 years old with Graves' hyperthyroidism. The gene calls are TRBV2 and TRBJ1-1, with 7 bases lining up with TRBD1. Material for sequencing was blood. This chain's CDR3 is CASRPITGDTEAFF. The CDR3 coding sequence is TGTGCCAGCAGGCCAATCACAGGGGACACTGAAGCTTTCTTT.